Below are 21 T cell receptor beta chains sequenced from a single sample in a study of blood T cell repertoires in COVID-19. Assay: immunoSEQ multiplex PCR; the TCRdb copy retains only in-frame clones and omits some. The sample lists some 320,000 clones; roughly 90% were seen once. Material for sequencing was PBMCs or T cells enriched from blood (not recorded which). The receptors stem from a woman aged 50 to 60 who had been exposed to COVID-19.

The chain links TRBV5-1 to TRBJ1-1, with D possibly TRBD1 on 5 matching bases. Germline loops: CDR1 SGHRS, CDR2 YFSETQ. The V and J ends lost 2 bases and 1 base respectively, with 12 bases between them. CDR3 length: 15 amino acids. DNA for the CDR3: TGCGCCAGCAGCTTAAGGCAGGGCCCGAACACTGAAGCTTTCTTT. Its protein is CASSLRQGPNTEAFF.

The chain uses TRBV2 and TRBJ2-1, with 7 bases that match TRBD1. CDR3 length: 15 residues. Germline trimming cut 5 bases from V and 2 bases from J; bases unmatched to any gene: 6. Germline V gives CDR1 SNHLY, CDR2 FYNNEI. CDR3 in amino acids: CASSSRDRTYNEQFF. CDR3 nucleotides: TGTGCCAGCAGTTCCCGGGACAGAACCTACAATGAGCAGTTCTTC.

The chain combines TRBV6-5 with TRBJ2-1; 8 nucleotides align to TRBD1. The germline V gene encodes CDR1 MNHEY and CDR2 SVGAGI. Germline trimming cut 5 bases from V and 5 bases from J; bases unmatched to any gene: 5. CDR3 size: 14 residues. Here the CDR3 reads CASSTDRDNNEQFF. CDR3 nucleotide sequence: TGTGCCAGCAGTACGGACAGGGACAACAATGAGCAGTTCTTC.

The gene calls are TRBV28 and TRBJ1-3; D is unclear. The germline V gene has CDR1 MDHEN and CDR2 SYDVKM. V was pared by 2 bases and J by 6 bases, with 8 bases between. This CDR3 comprises 13 residues. In nucleotides, the CDR3 is TGTGCCAGCAGTTTAGGGAGGTTAAACACCATATATTTT. Translating gives CASSLGRLNTIYF.

The chain uses TRBV3-1 (or the pseudogene TRBV3-2) and TRBJ2-7; TRBD1 is a possible D gene (5 bases). The CDR3 is 12 residues long. CDR1 is LGHDT, CDR2 YNNKEL, per germline (reference sequence). V lost 6 bases and J lost 1, with 7 bases in between. Here the CDR3 reads CASRDSSYEQYF. In DNA form, the CDR3 reads TGTGCCAGCAGAGACAGTTCCTACGAGCAGTACTTC.

J is TRBJ2-6 and V is TRBV27; perhaps TRBD1 as D (5 bases). This CDR3 spans 15 amino acids. In germline, CDR1 is MNHEY, CDR2 SMNVEV (reference sequence). V lost 5 bases and J 4 bases, leaving 12 bases between the germline ends. The CDR3 nucleotides are TGTGCCAGCAGTGGATTGGGGCTAGGGGCCAACGTCCTGACTTTC. Translating it yields CASSGLGLGANVLTF.

The chain couples TRBV4-2 to TRBJ2-7; a weak D match, TRBD1 (5 bases). The CDR3 runs to 12 residues. CDR1 and CDR2 from the germline V gene are LGHNA and YNFKEQ. The ends were cut back, 5 bases at V and 1 base at J, with 6 bases in the middle. Here the CDR3 DNA reads TGTGCCAGCAGCAGGGGTTCCTACGAGCAGTACTTC. This translates into CASSRGSYEQYF.

CDR3 residues: CASSQAGMNTEAFF. The CDR3 DNA reads TGTGCCAGCAGCCAGGCGGGAATGAACACTGAAGCTTTCTTT. This sequence joins TRBV2 and TRBJ1-1; D not resolved. V lost 6 bases and J 0 bases, leaving 11 bases between the germline ends. The CDR3 consists of 14 residues. The germline CDR1 and CDR2 sequences are SNHLY and FYNNEI. Variable domain in full (rest from reference TRBV2 and TRBJ1-1): EPEVTQTPSHQVTQMGQEVILRCVPISNHLYFYWYRQILGQKVEFLVSFYNNEISEKSEIFDDQFSVERPDGSNFTLKIRSTKLEDSAMYFCASSQAGMNTEAFFGQGTRLTVV.

The chain couples TRBV5-7 to TRBJ1-5; D gene uncertain. TRBV5-7 is annotated as an ORF whose role is uncertain. The CDR3 consists of 17 residues. V was shortened by 2 bases and J by 2 bases, with 17 bases between the two germline ends. CDR3 residues: CASSFREGRSGNQPQHF. Here the CDR3 DNA reads TGTGCCAGCAGCTTCCGGGAGGGAAGGAGTGGCAATCAGCCCCAGCATTTT.

The gene calls are TRBV5-6 and TRBJ1-4, with TRBD1 matching 7 bases. This CDR3 is built from 15 residues. The germline V gene has CDR1 SGHDT and CDR2 YYEEEE. V shed 3 bases and J 8 bases; nucleotides not matched to a gene: 10. CDR3 in DNA: TGTGCCAGCAGCTACGACAGGGTTTTGGGCGAAAAACTGTTTTTT. The encoded protein is CASSYDRVLGEKLFF.

The chain joins TRBV13 to TRBJ1-2; TRBD1 matches 8 bases. The CDR3 loop spans 15 amino acids. Trimming at V came to 0 bases and at J to 4 bases, leaving 4 bases not matched to a gene. CDR1 and CDR2 (germline): PRHDT, FYEKMQ (reference sequence). As DNA, the CDR3 is TGTGCCAGCAGCTTAGGGTGGGACAGGAGCTATGGCTACACCTTC. It specifies CASSLGWDRSYGYTF.

The chain recombines TRBV19 with TRBJ1-2, with a weak D call TRBD1 (5 bases). This CDR3 is 17 amino acids long. V was clipped by 2 bases and J by 0 bases, with 16 bases between them. The germline V gene encodes CDR1 LNHDA and CDR2 SQIVND (reference sequence). Here the CDR3 reads CASSIRVQEGPNYGYTF. CDR3 nucleotide sequence: TGTGCCAGTAGTATAAGAGTGCAGGAGGGGCCTAACTATGGCTACACCTTC.

The V and J genes are TRBV2 and TRBJ2-7, with 7 bases aligning to TRBD2. Germline CDR1 SNHLY, CDR2 FYNNEI. The CDR3 is 12 amino acids. The trim removed 4 bases at V and 7 bases at J, leaving 4 bases unmatched. The CDR3 spells CASSVGGGEQYF. In DNA, the CDR3 is TGTGCCAGCAGTGTTGGGGGAGGGGAGCAGTACTTC.

This sequence joins TRBV19 and TRBJ1-3, with unresolved D. V was trimmed by 3 bases and J by 0 bases, leaving 21 bases between them. Germline CDR1 is LNHDA and CDR2 is SQIVND (reference sequence). The CDR3 has 19 amino acids. CDR3 protein: CASSIAAPILGGSGNTIYF. CDR3 nucleotides: TGTGCCAGTAGTATCGCGGCCCCTATACTGGGAGGCTCTGGAAACACCATATATTTT.

This clone has more than one count but fewer than ten. This chain uses TRBV19 with TRBJ1-3, with 8 bases lining up with TRBD1. With 4 bases clipped from V and 0 bases from J, the junction kept 5 bases outside the gene matches. The CDR3 is 16 residues long. The germline gives CDR1 LNHDA, CDR2 SQIVND (reference sequence). The CDR3 nucleotides are TGTGCCAGTAGTACGACAGGGGCCCACTCTGGAAACACCATATATTTT. Translation: CASSTTGAHSGNTIYF.

As for this clone: The sample has other DNA sequences that encode this CDR3 too. This rearrangement joins TRBV7-2 to TRBJ2-5; TRBD2 matches at 7 bases. Germline V CDR1 and CDR2: SGHTA, FQGNSA. The CDR3 spans 14 residues. Germline trimming cut 3 bases from V and 2 bases from J; bases unmatched to any gene: 3. CDR3 nucleotides: TGTGCCAGCAGCTTTGGGGGGGTACAAGAGACCCAGTACTTC. As protein: CASSFGGVQETQYF.

The rearrangement links TRBV5-1 to TRBJ1-1, with a tentative D call TRBD1 (6 bases). The CDR3 has 15 residues. Germline V lookup: CDR1 SGHRS, CDR2 YFSETQ. Trimming pared 4 bases from V and 4 bases from J, leaving 17 bases between. In DNA form, the CDR3 reads TGCGCCAGCAGCCCCAGGGAGGGGGGAACCACTGAAGCTTTCTTT. Its protein is CASSPREGGTTEAFF.

This chain links TRBV9 with TRBJ2-3; perhaps TRBD1 as D (5 bases). CDR1 and CDR2 (germline): SGDLS, YYNGEE. V shed 6 bases and J shed 4 bases, with 12 bases lying between them. The CDR3 extends over 13 amino acids. The DNA of the CDR3 is TGTGCCAGCAATAAAGGGGCTTCAGATACGCAGTATTTT. Amino acid sequence: CASNKGASDTQYF.

The chain is built from TRBV7-2 and TRBJ2-6; D gene uncertain. Per germline, CDR1 SGHTA and CDR2 FQGNSA. This CDR3 spans 12 amino acids. Trimming removed 5 bases from V and 4 bases from J, with 3 bases in between. CDR3 coding DNA: TGTGCCAGCAGCCGGGGGGCCAACGTCCTGACTTTC. Residues: CASSRGANVLTF.

The rearrangement uses TRBV19 and TRBJ1-5; D possibly corresponds to TRBD1 (5 bases). The CDR3 has 14 residues. V lost 7 bases and J 4 bases, leaving 14 bases between the germline ends. Germline CDR1 reads LNHDA; CDR2 reads SQIVND (reference sequence). The CDR3 DNA follows: TGTGCCAGTAAAACTGGGCAGGGTAATCAGCCCCAGCATTTT. Its translation: CASKTGQGNQPQHF.

The V gene is TRBV4-1, the J gene TRBJ2-2; 10 bases are shared with TRBD2. In germline, CDR1 is MGHRA, CDR2 YSYEKL. V lost 2 bases, J lost 3 bases, and 3 bases stayed unmatched. The CDR3 totals 16 residues. As DNA, the CDR3 is TGCGCCAGCAGCCAAAGGACTAGCGGAGACACCGGGGAGCTGTTTTTT. It translates to CASSQRTSGDTGELFF.